The 24 T cell receptor beta chains reported below all come from one sample, sequenced in a study of blood T cell repertoires in COVID-19. TCRdb's table, derived via immunoSEQ multiplex PCR, lists solely in-frame clones and lacks some. Of about 290,000 clones in the sample, about nine tenths were seen once. Sequencing was done on a sample of PBMCs or T cells enriched from blood (not recorded which). Receptors originate from a woman aged 40 to 49 who had recovered from COVID-19.

This clone was counted ten times or more. The CDR3 region is CASSYSIQRAYNEQFF. Written as DNA, the CDR3 is TGTGCCAGCAGTTACTCGATACAGAGAGCCTACAATGAGCAGTTCTTC. The chain combines TRBV6-5 with TRBJ2-1, with D unresolved. CDR1 and CDR2 (germline): MNHEY, SVGAGI. The CDR3 sequence is 16 residues long. V lost 0 bases and J lost 2, with 11 bases in between.

V gene TRBV21-1 combines with J gene TRBJ2-5; no check of the table's D call, TRBD2, against the DNA was made. TRBV21-1 is assigned pseudogene status. The CDR3 is 16 amino acids. The CDR3 nucleotides are TGTGCCAGCAGCAAAGTGAAGACTAGCGACCTTGAGACCCAGTACTTC. This gives the protein CASSKVKTSDLETQYF.

The chain recombines TRBV9 with TRBJ2-2; D is uncertain. Germline V gene sequence: CDR1 SGDLS, CDR2 YYNGEE. V dropped 2 bases and J dropped 4 bases, with 12 bases sitting between them. The CDR3 has 15 residues. The CDR3 sequence: CASSVDGAPTGELFF. CDR3 DNA: TGTGCCAGCAGCGTTGACGGAGCCCCCACCGGGGAGCTGTTTTTT.

J is TRBJ2-3 and V is TRBV5-1; 7 positions agree with TRBD2. The V gene's germline CDR1 is SGHRS and CDR2 YFSETQ. With 6 bases clipped from V and 0 bases from J, the junction kept 10 bases outside the gene matches. CDR3 length: 16 amino acids. CDR3 amino acids: CASKRDGLTSTDTQYF. CDR3 in DNA: TGCGCCAGCAAGCGGGACGGGCTTACTAGCACAGATACGCAGTATTTT.

The genes are TRBV11-2 and TRBJ1-1, with D possibly being TRBD1 (5 bases). Germline CDR1 SGHAT, CDR2 FQNNGV. The V and J ends lost 4 bases and 4 bases respectively, with 10 bases between them. The CDR3 covers 13 residues. CDR3: CASSSDSGTEAFF. CDR3 DNA sequence: TGTGCCAGCAGCTCAGACAGCGGCACTGAAGCTTTCTTT.

The chain uses TRBV11-2 and TRBJ1-4; tentative D call: TRBD1 (5 bases). The CDR3 loop spans 14 amino acids. Germline V gene lookup returns CDR1 SGHAT and CDR2 FQNNGV. V lost 1 base, J lost 13 bases, and 16 bases lay in between. The CDR3 bases are TGTGCCAGCAGCTTAGGGGAGAGGATGGGGGGACTGTTTTTT. Its translation is CASSLGERMGGLFF.

J is TRBJ1-2 and V is TRBV3-1 (or the pseudogene TRBV3-2); 10 nucleotides match TRBD1. The germline CDR1 and CDR2 sequences are LGHDT and YNNKEL (reference sequence). J lost 4 bases, V lost 1 base, and 0 bases had no gene match. The CDR3 loop spans 14 amino acids. The DNA for the CDR3 is TGTGCCAGCAGCCAAGGGACAGGGGGCTATGGCTACACCTTC. Protein: CASSQGTGGYGYTF.

The chain carries TRBV6-5 and TRBJ2-7, with 8 bases fitting TRBD1. This CDR3 contains 15 residues. Germline assignment: CDR1 MNHEY and CDR2 SVGAGI. Unmatched junction bases numbered 13, after V lost 7 bases and J lost 5 bases. The CDR3 region has the DNA TGTGCCAGCACACCAGCCATCGACAGGGGCCACGAGCAGTACTTC. It is translated as CASTPAIDRGHEQYF.

This chain joins TRBV5-1 and TRBJ2-4; TRBD1 aligns across 10 bases. Germline trimming cut 0 bases from V and 7 bases from J; bases unmatched to any gene: 7. The CDR3 covers 16 residues. In germline, CDR1 is SGHRS, CDR2 YFSETQ. In nucleotides, the CDR3 is TGCGCCAGCAGCTTGGGGTTGACAGGGGGCGGCAACATTCAGTACTTC. This sequence encodes CASSLGLTGGGNIQYF.

CDR3 in DNA: TGTGCCAGCAGCTTACGGGGGAGTGGCTACACCTTC. Its protein product is CASSLRGSGYTF. The chain employs TRBV7-6 and TRBJ1-2; D is perhaps TRBD1 (5 bases). CDR1 is SGHVS and CDR2 is FNYEAQ in the germline V gene. This CDR3 region has 12 residues. Trimming left V 2 bases short and J 7 bases short, with 8 bases between.

V gene TRBV6-5 combines with J gene TRBJ1-5, with a weak D call TRBD1 (5 bases). The length of the CDR3 is 14 residues. V shed 4 bases and J shed 7 bases, with 14 bases lying between them. CDR1 and CDR2 (germline): MNHEY, SVGAGI. The CDR3 DNA sequence: TGTGCCAGCAGTTCTGACAGCGTCCGGCAGCCCCAGCATTTT. Translation: CASSSDSVRQPQHF.

This sequence joins TRBV9 and TRBJ1-1; TRBD1 might be the D (6 bases). The V gene lost 2 bases and the J gene lost 1 base, with 12 bases spanning the gap. This CDR3 has 15 residues. The V gene's germline CDR1 is SGDLS and CDR2 YYNGEE. The CDR3 nucleotides are TGTGCCAGCAGCGTCAACGGACAGCGGAACACTGAAGCTTTCTTT. It yields the protein CASSVNGQRNTEAFF. Complete variable domain (other parts from reference TRBV9 and TRBJ1-1): DSGVTQTPKHLITATGQRVTLRCSPRSGDLSVYWYQQSLDQGLQFLIQYYNGEERAKGNILERFSAQQFPDLHSELNLSSLELGDSALYFCASSVNGQRNTEAFFGQGTRLTVV.

V gene TRBV3-1 (or the pseudogene TRBV3-2) combines with J gene TRBJ2-7, with 8 bases fitting TRBD2. The CDR3 totals 13 residues. With 6 bases clipped from V and 7 bases from J, the junction kept 8 bases outside the gene matches. Germline values: CDR1 LGHDT, CDR2 YNNKEL (reference sequence). In nucleotides, the CDR3 is TGTGCCAGCAGTACAGCGGGGGTGAAAGAGCAGTACTTC. It specifies CASSTAGVKEQYF.

V usage is TRBV19 and J usage is TRBJ2-7; 7 bases match TRBD1. V lost 6 bases to trimming and J lost 7 bases; unmatched junction nucleotides: 9. Per germline, CDR1 LNHDA and CDR2 SQIVND (reference sequence). This CDR3 has 13 residues. The CDR3 DNA reads as TGTGCCAGTAGCGGACAGGTCTGGGGGGAGCAGTACTTC. Translation: CASSGQVWGEQYF.

The V gene is TRBV6-4, the J gene TRBJ2-7; 7 positions match TRBD2. V trimming: 6 bases; J trimming: 3 bases; junction bases outside the gene matches: 11. CDR1 and CDR2 from the germline V gene are MRHNA and SNTAGT. The CDR3 is 15 residues long. The CDR3 is CASSRTSAGVYEQYF. CDR3 nucleotides: TGTGCCAGCAGCAGAACTAGCGCGGGGGTCTACGAGCAGTACTTC.

The V call is TRBV7-8, the J call TRBJ1-5; 7 bases are a match to TRBD1. The CDR3 is 14 residues long. Germline CDR1 is SGHVS and CDR2 is FQNEAQ. V dropped 5 bases and J dropped 3; count of bases not matched to a gene: 4. Written as DNA, the CDR3 is TGTGCCAGCAGCCCGGACAGGATCAATCAGCCCCAGCATTTT. Translated: CASSPDRINQPQHF.

In this sample, this clone turned up once. The chain recombines TRBV18 with TRBJ2-1; D call uncertain. CDR1 KGHSH and CDR2 LQKENI come from the germline V gene. V lost 1 base and J 4 bases, leaving 5 bases between the germline ends. This CDR3 contains 13 residues. The CDR3 reads CASSPQEYNEQFF. The CDR3, as DNA: TGTGCCAGCTCACCACAGGAGTACAATGAGCAGTTCTTC.

The chain joins TRBV24-1 to TRBJ2-2; D is ambiguous. Germline lookup yields CDR1 KGHDR and CDR2 SFDVKD. The CDR3 is 15 residues long. Trimming removed 6 bases at V and 0 bases at J, with 10 bases between. The CDR3 here is CATSSQNANTGELFF. CDR3 nucleotides: TGTGCCACCAGTTCCCAAAATGCGAACACCGGGGAGCTGTTTTTT.

The chain has TRBV5-1 and TRBJ1-2, with D perhaps matching TRBD1 (6 bases). CDR3 size: 14 residues. Trimming pared 0 bases from V and 4 bases from J, leaving 10 bases between. Looked up from germline, CDR1 is SGHRS and CDR2 is YFSETQ. This chain's CDR3 is CASSLAGEPYGYTF. The CDR3 coding sequence is TGCGCCAGCAGCTTGGCAGGGGAACCCTATGGCTACACCTTC. Supplemented by reference TRBV5-1 and TRBJ1-2, the full variable domain reads KAGVTQTPRYLIKTRGQQVTLSCSPISGHRSVSWYQQTPGQGLQFLFEYFSETQRNKGNFPGRFSGRQFSNSRSEMNVSTLELGDSALYLCASSLAGEPYGYTFGSGTRLTVV.

This chain uses TRBV7-9 with TRBJ1-2; 12 nucleotides align to TRBD1. The CDR3 length is 14 residues. V shed 8 bases, J shed 7 bases, and the junction held 8 bases outside the gene matches. CDR1 SEHNR and CDR2 FQNEAQ come from the germline V gene (reference sequence). As DNA, the CDR3 is TGTGCCAGCCGACCGGGACAGGGGGCCAGTGGCTACACCTTC. Residues: CASRPGQGASGYTF.

CDR3 sequence: CASSIEDREAETQYF. CDR3 DNA: TGTGCCAGTAGTATAGAGGACAGGGAGGCCGAGACCCAGTACTTC. The chain employs TRBV19 and TRBJ2-5; 8 bases align to TRBD1. This CDR3 spans 15 amino acids. After removal of 0 bases from V and 5 bases from J, the junction contained 5 bases not matched to a gene. CDR1 and CDR2 from the germline V gene are LNHDA and SQIVND (reference sequence). The full variable domain, rest sourced from reference TRBV19 and TRBJ2-5, is DGGITQSPKYLFRKEGQNVTLSCEQNLNHDAMYWYRQDPGQGLRLIYYSQIVNDFQKGDIAEGYSVSREKKESFPLTVTSAQKNPTAFYLCASSIEDREAETQYFGPGTRLLVL.

In its sample, this clone was seen once. The rearrangement links TRBV3-1 (or the pseudogene TRBV3-2) to TRBJ2-3, with 11 bases that match TRBD2. J was trimmed by 8 bases and V by 4 bases; bases with no gene match: 11. This CDR3 contains 16 residues. From germline, CDR1 is LGHDT and CDR2 YNNKEL (reference sequence). CDR3 region: CASSLTNSGRGRTQYF. The CDR3 DNA follows: TGTGCCAGCAGCCTAACCAATAGCGGGAGGGGTCGTACGCAGTATTTT.

V usage is TRBV29-1 and J usage is TRBJ2-5; tentative D call: TRBD2 (5 bases). This CDR3 is built from 11 residues. Germline V gene lookup returns CDR1 SQVTM and CDR2 ANQGSEA. V lost 6 bases, J lost 5 bases, and 10 bases lay in between. CDR3 sequence: CSVRAGETQYF. The DNA for the CDR3 is TGCAGCGTCCGGGCGGGCGAGACCCAGTACTTC.

The CDR3: CASSRLAGGPGDTQYF. Written as DNA, the CDR3 is TGTGCCAGTAGTAGACTAGCGGGAGGGCCGGGGGATACGCAGTATTTT. V usage is TRBV19 and J usage is TRBJ2-3; 14 bases match TRBD2. CDR1 and CDR2 from the germline V gene are LNHDA and SQIVND (reference sequence). J was trimmed by 6 bases and V by 4 bases; bases with no gene match: 6. The CDR3 is made up of 16 amino acids.